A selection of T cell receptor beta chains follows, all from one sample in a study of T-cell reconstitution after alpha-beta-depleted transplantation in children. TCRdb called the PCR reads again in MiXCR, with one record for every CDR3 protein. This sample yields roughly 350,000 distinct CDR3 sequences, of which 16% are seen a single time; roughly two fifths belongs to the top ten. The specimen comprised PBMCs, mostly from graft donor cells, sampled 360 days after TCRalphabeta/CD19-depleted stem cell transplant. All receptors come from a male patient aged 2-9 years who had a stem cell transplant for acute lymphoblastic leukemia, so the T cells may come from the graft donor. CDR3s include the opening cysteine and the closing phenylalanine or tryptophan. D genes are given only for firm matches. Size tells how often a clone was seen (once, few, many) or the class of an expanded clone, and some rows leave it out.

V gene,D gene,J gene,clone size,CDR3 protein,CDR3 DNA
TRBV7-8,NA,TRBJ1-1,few,CASSLQGDVGAFF,TGTGCCAGCAGCTTGCAGGGAGATGTGGGAGCTTTCTTT
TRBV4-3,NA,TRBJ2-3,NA,CASSQDVERGSADTQYF,TGCGCCAGCAGCCAAGATGTCGAGCGAGGGAGTGCAGATACGCAGTATTTT
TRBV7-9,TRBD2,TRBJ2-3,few,CASSPGALLAGLDTQYF,TGTGCCAGCAGCCCGGGCGCCTTACTAGCGGGATTAGATACGCAGTATTTT
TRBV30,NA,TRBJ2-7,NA,CAWSRDFYEQYF,TGTGCCTGGAGTAGGGACTTCTACGAGCAGTACTTC
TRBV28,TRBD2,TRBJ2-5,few,CASSFGTSLSETQYF,TGTGCCAGCAGTTTCGGGACTAGCCTGTCAGAGACCCAGTACTTC
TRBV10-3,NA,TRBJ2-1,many,CATRVGGYNEQFF,TGTGCCACCAGGGTAGGGGGCTACAATGAGCAGTTCTTC
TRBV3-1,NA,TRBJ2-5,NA,CASSQEVGATYF,TGTGCCAGCAGCCAGGAAGTGGGGGCTACGTACTTC
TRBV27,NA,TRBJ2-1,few,CASKGWGDHEQFF,TGTGCCAGCAAAGGGTGGGGGGACCATGAGCAGTTCTTC
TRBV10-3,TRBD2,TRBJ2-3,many,CAISVSLADTDTQYF,TGTGCCATCAGTGTTAGCCTAGCGGACACAGATACGCAGTATTTT
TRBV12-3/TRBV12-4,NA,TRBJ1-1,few,CASSLAREAFF,TGTGCCAGCAGTTTAGCCAGGGAAGCTTTCTTT
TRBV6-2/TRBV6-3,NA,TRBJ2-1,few,CASSYTQQGQFF,TGTGCCAGCAGTTATACGCAACAGGGGCAGTTCTTC
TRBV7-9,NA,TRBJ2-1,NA,CASSLRAGRRTYNEQFF,TGTGCCAGCAGCCTTCGTGCCGGGAGACGAACCTACAATGAGCAGTTCTTC
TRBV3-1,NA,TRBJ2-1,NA,CASSQEGFFHNEQFF,TGTGCCAGCAGCCAAGAAGGTTTTTTCCACAATGAGCAGTTCTTC
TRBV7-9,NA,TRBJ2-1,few,CASSPRGQGTNEQFF,TGTGCCAGCAGCCCCCGGGGGCAGGGGACCAATGAGCAGTTCTTC
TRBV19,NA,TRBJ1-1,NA,CASSISTGTEAFF,TGTGCCAGTAGTATTTCGACCGGCACTGAAGCTTTCTTT
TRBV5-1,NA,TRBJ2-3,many,CASSLDSGGDTQYF,TGCGCCAGCAGCTTGGATTCAGGCGGAGATACGCAGTATTTT
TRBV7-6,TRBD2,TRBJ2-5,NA,CASSRRGTSKETQYF,TGTGCCAGCAGCCGAAGAGGGACTAGCAAAGAGACCCAGTACTTC
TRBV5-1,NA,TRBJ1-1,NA,CASSPPGYPTEAFF,TGCGCCAGCAGCCCCCCGGGGTATCCCACTGAAGCTTTCTTT
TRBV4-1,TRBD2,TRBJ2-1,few,CASSRVAGTRRDEQFF,TGCGCCAGCAGCCGAGTTGCCGGGACTAGGCGCGATGAGCAGTTCTTC
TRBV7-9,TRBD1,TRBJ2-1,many,CASSLDRGFYNEQFF,TGTGCCAGCAGCCTAGACAGGGGCTTCTACAATGAGCAGTTCTTC
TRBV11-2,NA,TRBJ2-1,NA,CASSGLTGTTYNEQFF,TGTGCCAGCAGCGGGCTGACCGGGACGACCTACAATGAGCAGTTCTTC
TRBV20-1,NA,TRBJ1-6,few,CSARAQGSSYNSPLHF,TGCAGTGCTAGAGCCCAGGGAAGCTCCTATAATTCACCCCTCCACTTT
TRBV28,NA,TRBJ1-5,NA,CASSKIVQPQHF,TGTGCCAGCAGTAAAATTGTCCAGCCCCAGCATTTT
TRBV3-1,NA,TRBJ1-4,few,CASGTMGGLFF,TGTGCCAGCGGAACCATGGGGGGTCTGTTTTTT
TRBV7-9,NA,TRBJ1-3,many,CASSSRLFTGLSGNTIYF,TGTGCCAGCAGCTCGCGGCTGTTTACAGGACTCTCTGGAAACACCATATATTTT
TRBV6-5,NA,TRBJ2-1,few,CASSYSWAPPGRNEQFF,TGTGCCAGCAGTTACTCGTGGGCCCCTCCGGGAAGAAATGAGCAGTTCTTC
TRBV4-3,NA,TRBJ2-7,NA,CASSQLGARTYEQYF,TGCGCCAGCAGCCAGCTAGGGGCGCGAACCTACGAGCAGTACTTC
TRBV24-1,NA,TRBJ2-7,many,CATSDGRGQRNYYEQYF,TGTGCCACCAGTGATGGGCGGGGACAGCGAAATTACTACGAGCAGTACTTC
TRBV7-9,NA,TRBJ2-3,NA,CASSLGGGRRAGGDTQYF,TGTGCCAGCAGCTTAGGGGGAGGAAGACGGGCCGGGGGAGATACGCAGTATTTT
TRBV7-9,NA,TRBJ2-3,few,CASSLFQWWGAPSTDTQYF,TGTGCCAGCAGCTTGTTCCAGTGGTGGGGAGCACCTAGCACAGATACGCAGTATTTT
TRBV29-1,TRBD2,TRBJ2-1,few,CSVEGLAGAVGQFF,TGCAGCGTTGAAGGTTTAGCGGGAGCGGTCGGGCAGTTCTTC
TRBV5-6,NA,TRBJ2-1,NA,CASSFPGRESGNEQFF,TGTGCCAGCAGCTTCCCTGGACGGGAGTCTGGGAATGAGCAGTTCTTC
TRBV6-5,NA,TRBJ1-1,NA,CASSRAGDLNTEAFF,TGTGCCAGCAGTCGGGCAGGAGACCTGAACACTGAAGCTTTCTTT
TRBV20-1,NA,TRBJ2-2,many,CSASRGINTGELFF,TGCAGTGCTAGTAGGGGGATCAACACCGGGGAGCTGTTTTTT
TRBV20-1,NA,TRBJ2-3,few,CSASQGGSTDTQYF,TGCAGTGCTAGCCAGGGCGGAAGCACAGATACGCAGTATTTT
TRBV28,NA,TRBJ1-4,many,CASSLWARGTTNEKLFF,TGTGCCAGCAGTTTATGGGCCAGGGGTACCACTAATGAAAAACTGTTTTTT
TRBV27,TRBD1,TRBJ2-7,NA,CASSLGQVPDHEQYF,TGTGCCAGCAGTTTGGGACAGGTACCCGATCACGAGCAGTACTTC
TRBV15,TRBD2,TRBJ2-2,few,CATSNRRGAGELFF,TGTGCCACCAGCAACCGCCGGGGGGCCGGGGAGCTGTTTTTT
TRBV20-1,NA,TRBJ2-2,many,CSGSRGSGTGELFF,TGCAGTGGCAGTAGGGGGAGTGGAACCGGGGAGCTGTTTTTT
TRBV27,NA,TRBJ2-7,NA,CASIPLGAANTYEQYF,TGTGCCAGCATCCCTTTAGGGGCAGCCAATACTTACGAGCAGTACTTC
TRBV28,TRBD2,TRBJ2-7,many,CASSLWGSSGNYEQYF,TGTGCCAGCAGTTTATGGGGGTCTAGCGGGAATTACGAGCAGTACTTC
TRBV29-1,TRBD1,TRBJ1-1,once,CSPQDRGNTEAFF,TGCAGCCCCCAGGACAGGGGGAACACTGAAGCTTTCTTT